This TCR beta chain was observed in a study of Graves' ophthalmopathy and Graves' hyperthyroidism. Study as a whole: The collection of peripheral blood took place at initial diagnosis, before any treatment.

Under 3 months in duration, the ophthalmopathy in affected donors had moderate-to-severe activity, CAS ≥3 and NOSPECS ≥4. As diagnostic evidence, clinical symptoms, serum thyroxine, TRAb, thyroid ultrasound and orbital computed tomography were relied upon. This clonotype has a count of ten or more. V was pared by 6 bases and J by 7 bases, with 5 bases of the junction left unmatched. The CDR3 has 13 residues. Per germline, CDR1 MNHEY and CDR2 SVGAGI. Amplified material comprised TCR beta CDR3 regions derived from RNA transcripts. RT-PCR was first run with HTBI primers, then multiplex PCR in a second round. TCRdb reanalysed the multiplex PCR reads using MiXCR and keeps one entry per CDR3 protein. The table lists under 350,000 distinct CDR3 sequences, roughly a sixth of them singletons, with 12% in the top ten.

The sequencing sample was made of peripheral blood. The source is an adult man with Graves' ophthalmopathy. The chain is built from TRBV6-5 and TRBJ1-5; 8 bases align to TRBD1. The DNA for the CDR3 is TGTGCCAGCAGAGGACAGGGATCACAGCCCCAGCATTTT. Protein sequence: CASRGQGSQPQHF.